This T cell receptor (beta chain) comes out of a study of a mutant IDH1 vaccine in newly diagnosed glioma. Study-wide context: V12 came at week 35, V13 at week 47.

Time point: week 35, safety follow-up. With topical imiquimod, each dose of the vaccine consisted of 300 ug of mutant IDH1 20-mer peptide. New WHO grade 3 or 4 astrocytomas that were IDH1-mutant and ATRX-lost had been found in donors. The ends lost 5 bases at V and 9 bases at J; junction bases unmatched: 9. In germline, CDR1 is LNHDA, CDR2 SQIVND (reference sequence). This CDR3 contains 13 residues. For this clone: Its antigen remains unidentified.

Clones were sequenced by immunoSEQ multiplex PCR, and TCRdb holds only the in-frame ones, with some missing. The sample records tens of thousands of clones, roughly 90% being singletons. This sample comprised PBMCs, obtained from a glioma patient whose treatment included an IDH1 peptide vaccine. The receptor comes from a man aged 35 to 55 with glioma. The rearrangement uses TRBV19 and TRBJ2-5; TRBD2 matches 7 bases. CDR3 bases: TGTGCCAGTAGTGGCCGTCGGGGAGGGCCCCAGTACTTC. This gives the protein CASSGRRGGPQYF. The whole variable domain, filled in from reference TRBV19 and TRBJ2-5, reads DGGITQSPKYLFRKEGQNVTLSCEQNLNHDAMYWYRQDPGQGLRLIYYSQIVNDFQKGDIAEGYSVSREKKESFPLTVTSAQKNPTAFYLCASSGRRGGPQYFGPGTRLLVL.